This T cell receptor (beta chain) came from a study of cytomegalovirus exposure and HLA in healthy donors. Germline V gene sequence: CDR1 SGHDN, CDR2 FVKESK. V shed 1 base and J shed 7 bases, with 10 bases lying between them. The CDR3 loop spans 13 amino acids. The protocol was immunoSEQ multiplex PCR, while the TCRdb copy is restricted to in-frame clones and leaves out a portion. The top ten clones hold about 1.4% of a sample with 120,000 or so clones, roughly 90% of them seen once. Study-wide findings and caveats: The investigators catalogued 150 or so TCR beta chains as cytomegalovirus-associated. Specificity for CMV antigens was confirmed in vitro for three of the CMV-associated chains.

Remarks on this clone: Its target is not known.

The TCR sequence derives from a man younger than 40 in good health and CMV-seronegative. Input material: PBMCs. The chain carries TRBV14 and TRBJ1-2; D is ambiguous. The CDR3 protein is CASSQVMSSGYTF. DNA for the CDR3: TGTGCCAGCAGCCAAGTAATGAGCTCTGGCTACACCTTC.